This TCR beta chain emerged from a study of cytomegalovirus exposure and HLA in healthy donors. The PCR ran on 60 Vbeta and 13 Jbeta primers. The repertoire was sequenced with immunoSEQ multiplex PCR; TCRdb's copy has only in-frame clones and lacks some. The sample records over 150,000 clones, about 77% being singletons. General observations from the study: In a later analysis, several top co-occurrence clusters appeared linked to parvovirus B19, influenza, CMV and Epstein-Barr virus. V segments that were indistinguishable, TRBV6-2 and TRBV6-3 among them, were omitted from analysis. Reported findings show TCR beta sequences accurately forecast HLA-A and HLA-B alleles in most subjects.

The CDR3 has 15 residues. Germline assignment: CDR1 MNHNS and CDR2 SASEGT. The junction had 2 bases not matched to a gene; V was cut back by 6 bases and J by 0 bases. As for this clone: As yet, its antigen is unknown.

The TCR sequence derives from a woman in her forties or fifties in good health and CMV-seronegative. The chain links TRBV6-1 to TRBJ1-6; 7 bases line up with TRBD1. Sequencing was done on a sample of PBMCs. CDR3 protein: CASRAGGSYNSPLHF. For the CDR3, the DNA is TGTGCCAGCAGGGCAGGGGGCTCCTATAATTCACCCCTCCACTTT.